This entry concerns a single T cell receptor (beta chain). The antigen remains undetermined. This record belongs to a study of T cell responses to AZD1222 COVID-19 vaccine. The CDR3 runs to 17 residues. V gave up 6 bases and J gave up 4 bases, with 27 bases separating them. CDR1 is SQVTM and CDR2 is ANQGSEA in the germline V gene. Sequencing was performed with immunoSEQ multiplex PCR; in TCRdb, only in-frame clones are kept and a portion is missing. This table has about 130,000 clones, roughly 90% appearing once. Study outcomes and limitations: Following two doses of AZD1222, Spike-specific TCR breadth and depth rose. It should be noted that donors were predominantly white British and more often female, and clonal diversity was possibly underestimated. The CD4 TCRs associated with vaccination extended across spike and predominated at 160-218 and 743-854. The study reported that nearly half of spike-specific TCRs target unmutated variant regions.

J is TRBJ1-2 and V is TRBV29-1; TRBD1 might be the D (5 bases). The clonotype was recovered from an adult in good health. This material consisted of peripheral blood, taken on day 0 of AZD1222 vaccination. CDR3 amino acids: CSVVGRGRGREGYGYTF. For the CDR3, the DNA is TGCAGCGTCGTGGGCCGTGGTAGGGGACGAGAGGGCTATGGCTACACCTTC.